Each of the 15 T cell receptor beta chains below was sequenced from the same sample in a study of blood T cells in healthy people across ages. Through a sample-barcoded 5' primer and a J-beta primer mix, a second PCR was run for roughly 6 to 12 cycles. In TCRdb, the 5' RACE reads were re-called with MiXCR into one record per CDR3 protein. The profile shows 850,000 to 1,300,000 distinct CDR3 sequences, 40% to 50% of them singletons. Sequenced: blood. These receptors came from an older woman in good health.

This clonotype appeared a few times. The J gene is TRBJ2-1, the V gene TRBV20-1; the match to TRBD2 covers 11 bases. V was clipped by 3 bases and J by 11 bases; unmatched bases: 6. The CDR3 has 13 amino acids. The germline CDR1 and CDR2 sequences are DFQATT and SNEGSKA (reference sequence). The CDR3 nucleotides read TGCAGTGCTAGGGGGACTAGCGGATCGCAGCAGTTCTTC. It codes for CSARGTSGSQQFF.

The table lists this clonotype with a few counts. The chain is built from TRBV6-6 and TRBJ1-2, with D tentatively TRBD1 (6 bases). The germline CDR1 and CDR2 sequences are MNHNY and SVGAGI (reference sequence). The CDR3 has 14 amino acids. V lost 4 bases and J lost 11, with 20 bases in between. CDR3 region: CASSSPGGGLGYTF. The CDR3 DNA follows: TGTGCCAGCAGTTCCCCCGGGGGGGGCCTCGGGTACACCTTC.

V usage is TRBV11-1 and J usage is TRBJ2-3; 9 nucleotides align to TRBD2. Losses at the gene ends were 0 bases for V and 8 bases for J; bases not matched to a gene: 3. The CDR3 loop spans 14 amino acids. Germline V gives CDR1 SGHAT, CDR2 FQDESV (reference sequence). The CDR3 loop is CASSLAGLAFTQYF. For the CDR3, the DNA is TGTGCCAGCAGCTTAGCGGGACTAGCTTTTACGCAGTATTTT.

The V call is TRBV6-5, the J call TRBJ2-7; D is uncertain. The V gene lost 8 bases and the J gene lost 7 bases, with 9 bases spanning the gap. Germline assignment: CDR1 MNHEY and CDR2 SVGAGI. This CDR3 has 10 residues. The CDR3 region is CASGFNEQYF. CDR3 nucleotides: TGTGCCAGCGGTTTCAATGAGCAGTACTTC.

The CDR3 spells CAWSFSGTGPEKLFF. As DNA, the CDR3 is TGTGCCTGGAGTTTCTCCGGGACAGGGCCTGAAAAACTGTTTTTT. The V and J genes are TRBV30 and TRBJ1-4; 9 nucleotides agree with TRBD1. V was clipped by 2 bases and J by 7 bases; unmatched bases: 8. CDR1 and CDR2 (germline): GTSNPN, SVGIG (reference sequence). This CDR3 contains 15 residues.

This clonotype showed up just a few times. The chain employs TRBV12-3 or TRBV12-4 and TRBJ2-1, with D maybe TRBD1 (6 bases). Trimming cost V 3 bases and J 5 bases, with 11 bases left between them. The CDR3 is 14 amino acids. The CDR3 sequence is CASSFGQTNNEQFF. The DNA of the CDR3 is TGTGCCAGCAGTTTCGGACAGACGAACAATGAGCAGTTCTTC.

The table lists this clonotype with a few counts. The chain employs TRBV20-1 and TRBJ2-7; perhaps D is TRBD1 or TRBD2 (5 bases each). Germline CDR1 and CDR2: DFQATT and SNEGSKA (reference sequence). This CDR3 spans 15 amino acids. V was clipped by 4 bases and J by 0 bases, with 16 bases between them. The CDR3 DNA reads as TGCAGTGCTACGCGGCCCGGGACCCTCTCCTACGAGCAGTACTTC. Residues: CSATRPGTLSYEQYF.

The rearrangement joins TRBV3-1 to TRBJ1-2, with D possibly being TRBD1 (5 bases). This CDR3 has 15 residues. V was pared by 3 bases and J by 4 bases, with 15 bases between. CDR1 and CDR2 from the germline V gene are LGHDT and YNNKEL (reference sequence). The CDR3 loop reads CASSQRPGRLYGYTF. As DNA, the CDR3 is TGTGCCAGCAGCCAGCGGCCGGGGCGGCTCTATGGCTACACCTTC.

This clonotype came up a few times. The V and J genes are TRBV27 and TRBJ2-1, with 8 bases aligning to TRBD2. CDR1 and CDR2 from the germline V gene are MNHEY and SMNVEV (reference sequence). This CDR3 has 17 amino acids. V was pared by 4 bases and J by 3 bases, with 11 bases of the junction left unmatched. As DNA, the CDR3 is TGTGCCAGCAGTTCCCGGCGGGAGGAGGCCTTCTACAATGAGCAGTTCTTC. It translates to CASSSRREEAFYNEQFF.

The CDR3 is CATRGDLNYGYTF. CDR3 nucleotides: TGTGCGACAAGAGGGGACCTCAACTATGGCTACACCTTC. V usage is TRBV24-1 and J usage is TRBJ1-2; D possibly corresponds to TRBD1 (5 bases). Looked up from germline, CDR1 is KGHDR and CDR2 is SFDVKD. The length of the CDR3 is 13 residues.

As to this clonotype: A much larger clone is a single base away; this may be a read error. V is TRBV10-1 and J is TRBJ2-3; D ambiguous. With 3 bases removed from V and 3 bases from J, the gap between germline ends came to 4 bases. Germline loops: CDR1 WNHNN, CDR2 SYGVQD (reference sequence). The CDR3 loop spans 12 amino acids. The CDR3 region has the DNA TGCGCCAGCAGTGATGAGACAGATACGCAGTATTTT. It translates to CASSDETDTQYF.

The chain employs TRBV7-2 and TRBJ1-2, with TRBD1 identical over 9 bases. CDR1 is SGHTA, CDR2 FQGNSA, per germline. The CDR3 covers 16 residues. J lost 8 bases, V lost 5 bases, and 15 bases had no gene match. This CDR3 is CASSMNRVQGARGYTF. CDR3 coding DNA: TGTGCCAGCAGCATGAACCGTGTACAGGGGGCTAGAGGCTACACCTTC.

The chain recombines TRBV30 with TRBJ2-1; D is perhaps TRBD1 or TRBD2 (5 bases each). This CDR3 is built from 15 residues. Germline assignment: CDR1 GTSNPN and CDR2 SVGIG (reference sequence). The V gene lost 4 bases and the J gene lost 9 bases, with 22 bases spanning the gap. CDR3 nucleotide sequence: TGTGCCTGGACAACACCGGGACCCGTGCGAGGTGAGCAGTTCTTC. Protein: CAWTTPGPVRGEQFF.

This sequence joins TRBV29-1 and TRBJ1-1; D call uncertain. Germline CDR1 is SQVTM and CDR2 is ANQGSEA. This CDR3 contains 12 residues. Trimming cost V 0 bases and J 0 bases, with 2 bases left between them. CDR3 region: CSVEELNTEAFF. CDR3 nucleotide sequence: TGCAGCGTTGAAGAATTGAACACTGAAGCTTTCTTT.

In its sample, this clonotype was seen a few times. This chain's CDR3 is CASGGDSPYEQYF. Here the CDR3 DNA reads TGTGCTAGTGGGGGGGACAGCCCCTACGAGCAGTACTTC. V gene TRBV12-5 combines with J gene TRBJ2-7; 7 bases agree with TRBD1. CDR1 LGHNT and CDR2 FRNRAP come from the germline V gene. The CDR3 is 13 residues long. J was trimmed by 2 bases and V by 6 bases; bases with no gene match: 4.